This T cell receptor beta chain was observed in a study of T cell responses to AZD1222 COVID-19 vaccine. On the study more broadly: Second-dose timings of about 4 or about 12 weeks were pooled. The study, taken as a whole, reports: Reportedly, nearly half the spike-specific TCRs target unmutated variant regions. Baseline testing showed seropositivity in only a handful of AZD1222 recipients. Repertoires were obtained only post-peak T cell response.

V was pared by 3 bases and J by 6 bases, with 18 bases between. Looked up from germline, CDR1 is MDHEN and CDR2 is SYDVKM. The CDR3 runs 15 residues. Produced via immunoSEQ multiplex PCR; TCRdb's table is partial and in-frame only. The sample has 170,000 or so clones; 87% are singletons. About this clone: What it binds is unknown.

Sequenced material: peripheral blood, taken on day 0 of AZD1222 vaccination. This receptor was taken from an adult in good health. The chain recombines TRBV28 with TRBJ2-7; perhaps TRBD2 as D (5 bases). The CDR3 DNA reads as TGTGCCAGCAGTTTCTCCCGTATTCCGAGCGGCGAGCAGTACTTC. Its translation is CASSFSRIPSGEQYF.